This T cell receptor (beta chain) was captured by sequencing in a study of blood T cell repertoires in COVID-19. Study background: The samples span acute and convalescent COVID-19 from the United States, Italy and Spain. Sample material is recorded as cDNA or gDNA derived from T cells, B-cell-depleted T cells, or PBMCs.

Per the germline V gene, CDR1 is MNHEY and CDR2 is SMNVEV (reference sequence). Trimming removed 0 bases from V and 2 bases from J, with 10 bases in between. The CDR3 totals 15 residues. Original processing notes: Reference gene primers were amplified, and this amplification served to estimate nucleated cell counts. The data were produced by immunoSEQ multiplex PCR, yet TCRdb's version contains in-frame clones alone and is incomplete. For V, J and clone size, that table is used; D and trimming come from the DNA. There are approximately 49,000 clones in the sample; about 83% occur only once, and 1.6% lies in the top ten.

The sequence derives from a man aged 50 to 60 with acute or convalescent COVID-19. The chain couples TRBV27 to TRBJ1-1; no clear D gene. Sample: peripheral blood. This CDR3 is CASSLSIWANTEAFF. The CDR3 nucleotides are TGTGCCAGCAGTTTATCCATTTGGGCTAACACTGAAGCTTTCTTT.